Below, 7 T cell receptor beta chains from the same sample are listed, as sequenced in a study of T-cell reconstitution after alpha-beta-depleted transplantation in children. TCRbeta library construction was performed incorporating unique molecular identifiers. TCRdb processed the PCR reads anew with MiXCR; each CDR3 protein has one entry. The sample includes 800,000 to 1,000,000 distinct CDR3 sequences, roughly 29% seen only once; the top ten take roughly 31%. The input for sequencing was PBMCs, mostly from graft donor cells, taken 360 days after TCRalphabeta/CD19-depleted stem cell transplant. All receptors come from a boy in the first two years of life who had a stem cell transplant for SCID, so the T cells may come from the graft donor.

Only a few counts were recorded for this clonotype. This chain uses TRBV4-3 with TRBJ2-7; unclear D gene. Germline CDR1 LGHNA, CDR2 YSLEER. V was shortened by 2 bases and J by 3 bases, with 11 bases between the two germline ends. CDR3 size: 14 residues. DNA for the CDR3: TGCGCCAGCAGCCAAATCGCGTGGAACTACGAGCAGTACTTC. It encodes CASSQIAWNYEQYF.

The sample holds a few counts of this clonotype. The gene calls are TRBV9 and TRBJ1-3; D is unresolved. CDR1 is SGDLS, CDR2 YYNGEE, per germline. The length of the CDR3 is 14 residues. The V end lost 7 bases, the J end lost 0 bases, and 11 bases lay between the germline ends. The CDR3 DNA is TGTGCCAGCGGCGGGTTGAGCTCTGGAAACACCATATATTTT. This translates into CASGGLSSGNTIYF.

This clonotype was seen only a few times. The rearrangement uses TRBV6-2 or TRBV6-3 and TRBJ2-7; D tentatively reads TRBD1 or TRBD2 (5 bases each). Germline V gene lookup returns CDR1 MNHEY and CDR2 SVGEGT. This CDR3 region has 14 residues. V was cut by 0 bases and J by 6 bases, with 12 bases left in between. CDR3 nucleotides: TGTGCCAGCAGTTACTCCGGGACGAGAGCCGAGCAGTACTTC. Its translation: CASSYSGTRAEQYF.

The table lists this clonotype with a few counts. The rearrangement joins TRBV20-1 to TRBJ2-1; maybe TRBD1 (5 bases). The germline gives CDR1 DFQATT, CDR2 SNEGSKA (reference sequence). CDR3 length equals 13 residues. The V end was cut by 5 bases, the J end by 3 bases, with 11 bases between. The CDR3 loop is CSALQGVYNEQFF. CDR3 in DNA: TGCAGTGCTCTTCAAGGGGTCTACAATGAGCAGTTCTTC.

With regard to this clonotype: One junction end does not reproduce the germline sequence, and a read error may be involved. V gene TRBV2 combines with J gene TRBJ2-3; 10 nucleotides agree with TRBD2. This CDR3 region has 18 residues. The germline CDR1 and CDR2 sequences are SNHLY and FYNNEI. This chain's CDR3 is CANSEWASGGRREDTQYF. As DNA, the CDR3 is TGTGCCAACAGTGAATGGGCTAGCGGGGGAAGAAGAGAAGATACGCAGTATTTT.

This clonotype was seen ten or more times. The chain uses TRBV10-3 and TRBJ1-3; 7 positions match TRBD1. Trimming took 2 bases from V and 0 from J; bases not matched to a gene: 1. Germline-derived CDR1 and CDR2 are ENHRY and SYGVKD. The CDR3 is 15 residues long. In nucleotides, the CDR3 is TGTGCCATCAGTGAGAGGGGGCTCTCTGGAAACACCATATATTTT. This translates into CAISERGLSGNTIYF.

A few counts support this clonotype. The chain has TRBV15 and TRBJ2-7; a weak D match, TRBD2 (6 bases). V lost 2 bases, J lost 5 bases, and 19 bases lay in between. Per germline, CDR1 LNHNV and CDR2 YYDKDF (reference sequence). The CDR3 loop spans 16 amino acids. CDR3 DNA: TGTGCCACCAGCAGAAGCGTACGGATCTCGGGAGACGAGCAGTACTTC. The encoded protein is CATSRSVRISGDEQYF.